These 25 T cell receptor beta chains were sequenced from one sample in a study of CD8+CD57+ T cells in acquired aplastic anemia. Patients chosen for sequencing had shown CD8+CD57+ cell expansion by flow cytometry. Genomic DNA, the template, was used for profiling of the TCR beta VDJ and CDR3. TCRdb redid the calling of the reads with MiXCR, one entry per CDR3 protein. The sample consists of 150,000 or so distinct CDR3 sequences, more than 45% of them appearing once. Sequences were obtained from sorted CD4+, CD8+, or CD8+CD57+ T cells (not recorded which) from PBMCs. The receptors were sampled from a human donor with aplastic anemia.

The CDR3 sequence: CSARGTSGSSETQYF. Here the CDR3 DNA reads TGCAGTGCTAGGGGTACTAGCGGGAGTTCAGAGACCCAGTACTTC. The genes are TRBV20-1 and TRBJ2-5; 11 positions match TRBD2. The CDR3 contains 15 residues. Germline CDR1 DFQATT, CDR2 SNEGSKA (reference sequence). The ends lost 3 bases at V and 4 bases at J; junction bases unmatched: 7.

The chain recombines TRBV20-1 with TRBJ2-7; a weak D match, TRBD1 (5 bases). Per germline, CDR1 DFQATT and CDR2 SNEGSKA (reference sequence). Trimming stripped 8 bases from V and 2 bases from J, with 13 bases between. This CDR3 has 12 residues. CDR3 nucleotides: TGCAGTTACTCGCGACAGACCTACGAGCAGTACTTC. This translates into CSYSRQTYEQYF.

The chain links TRBV27 to TRBJ2-1; 9 bases map to TRBD2. Per germline, CDR1 MNHEY and CDR2 SMNVEV (reference sequence). The ends lost 5 bases at V and 6 bases at J; junction bases unmatched: 11. CDR3 size: 16 residues. In DNA form, the CDR3 reads TGTGCCAGCAGTCCACGGGCTAGCGGGATCTTCAATGAGCAGTTCTTC. It translates to CASSPRASGIFNEQFF.

At least ten counts were recorded for this clonotype. The chain links TRBV7-3 to TRBJ2-1; no clear D. V was clipped by 5 bases and J by 8 bases, with 22 bases between them. Germline V lookup: CDR1 SGHTA, CDR2 FQGTGA. The CDR3 has 16 residues. CDR3 DNA: TGTGCCAGCAGCCCTATGTTGAGGAACCCAATCGATGAGCAGTTCTTC. This translates into CASSPMLRNPIDEQFF. The variable domain in full, completed from reference TRBV7-3 and TRBJ2-1, reads GAGVSQTPSNKVTEKGKYVELRCDPISGHTALYWYRQSLGQGPEFLIYFQGTGAADDSGLPNDRFFAVRPEGSVSTLKIQRTERGDSAVYLCASSPMLRNPIDEQFFGPGTRLTVL.

The chain is built from TRBV29-1 and TRBJ1-1; D is unresolved. CDR3 length: 13 amino acids. V lost 5 bases, J lost 0 bases, and 10 bases lay in between. CDR1 is SQVTM, CDR2 ANQGSEA, per germline. The CDR3 bases are TGCAGCGTTCGTCAAGGTTTGAACACTGAAGCTTTCTTT. Protein sequence: CSVRQGLNTEAFF.

The chain joins TRBV6-5 to TRBJ2-3; D possibly corresponds to TRBD2 (6 bases). CDR3 size: 15 residues. Trimming removed 1 base at V and 4 bases at J, with 12 bases between. The germline gives CDR1 MNHEY, CDR2 SVGAGI. This CDR3 is CASSYLPRGADTQYF. The CDR3 DNA is TGTGCCAGCAGTTACTTGCCTCGCGGGGCAGATACGCAGTATTTT.

This clonotype occurred many times. The chain employs TRBV4-2 and TRBJ2-7; 12 bases line up with TRBD2. The length of the CDR3 is 15 residues. The V gene's germline CDR1 is LGHNA and CDR2 YNFKEQ. V shed 4 bases and J 3 bases; nucleotides not matched to a gene: 4. The CDR3, as DNA: TGTGCCAGCAGCCCTACGACTAGCGGGAGCTACGAGCAGTACTTC. This gives the protein CASSPTTSGSYEQYF.

This clonotype was detected ten times or more. V and J are TRBV7-3 and TRBJ2-1, with 7 bases matching TRBD2. Looked up from germline, CDR1 is SGHTA and CDR2 is FQGTGA. V lost 7 bases to trimming and J lost 6 bases; unmatched junction nucleotides: 15. The CDR3 length is 16 residues. CDR3 sequence reads: CASTPQVGGPLNEQFF. The CDR3 coding sequence is TGTGCCAGCACCCCGCAGGTGGGAGGGCCCCTCAATGAGCAGTTCTTC.

This clonotype was seen ten or more times. The chain recombines TRBV25-1 with TRBJ2-7; D perhaps matches TRBD2 (5 bases). The CDR3 is 16 amino acids. Deletions cut 2 bases from V and 1 base from J, with 15 bases between. The V gene's germline CDR1 is MGHDK and CDR2 SYGVNS. The CDR3 loop reads CASSELPDEGSYEQYF. CDR3 DNA sequence: TGTGCCAGCAGTGAACTCCCCGATGAGGGTTCCTACGAGCAGTACTTC.

With respect to this clonotype: Given a much more abundant clone one base away, this may be a read error. The J gene is TRBJ2-5, the V gene TRBV3-1, with D possibly being TRBD2 (6 bases). V gave up 4 bases and J gave up 4 bases, with 19 bases separating them. CDR3 length: 16 amino acids. Germline assignment: CDR1 LGHDT and CDR2 YNNKEL (reference sequence). DNA for the CDR3: TGTGCCAGCAGCCGATCTAGCGAGAGGGCCGGAGAGACCCAGTACTTC. Its translation is CASSRSSERAGETQYF.

Turning to this clonotype: A much larger clone is a single base away; this may be a read error. This chain connects TRBV5-1 to TRBJ1-3; D gene unclear. Looked up from germline, CDR1 is SGHRS and CDR2 is YFSETQ. The CDR3 totals 15 residues. The ends were cut back, 1 base at V and 2 bases at J, with 10 bases in the middle. CDR3 region: CASSLNTRAGNTIYF. CDR3 DNA: TGCGCCAGCAGCTTGAATACAAGGGCTGGAAACACCATATATTTT.

The gene calls are TRBV24-1 and TRBJ2-2; a weak D match, TRBD1 (5 bases). Germline V gene data show CDR1 as KGHDR and CDR2 as SFDVKD. This CDR3 comprises 13 residues. The V end lost 9 bases, the J end lost 1 base, and 8 bases lay between the germline ends. CDR3 region: CATLGQNTGELFF. The CDR3 DNA reads as TGTGCCACCCTAGGACAGAACACCGGGGAGCTGTTTTTT.

Turning to this clonotype: It may be a read error: a sequence one base away is much more abundant. The chain combines TRBV5-6 with TRBJ2-7; maybe TRBD1 (7 bases). Germline V CDR1 and CDR2: SGHDT, YYEEEE. This CDR3 contains 14 residues. CDR3 region: CASSLTGEDNDQYF. The CDR3 DNA follows: TGTGCCAGCAGCTTGACAGGGGAGGACAACGATCAGTACTTC.

In its sample, this clonotype was seen many times. The chain couples TRBV7-9 to TRBJ2-7; possible D gene TRBD2, 5 bases. Germline CDR1 and CDR2: SEHNR and FQNEAQ (reference sequence). Trimming cost V 5 bases and J 4 bases, with 21 bases left between them. CDR3 length equals 16 residues. The CDR3 sequence: CASSPKVSATNYEQYF. DNA of the CDR3: TGTGCCAGCAGCCCTAAGGTATCGGCGACTAATTACGAGCAGTACTTC.

On this clonotype itself: A read error may be the cause here, since a much bigger clone is one base away. This chain's CDR3 is CASGLGQGRQETQYF. CDR3 bases: TGTGCCAGCGGCTTAGGACAGGGAAGGCAAGAGACCCAGTACTTC. This rearrangement joins TRBV7-2 to TRBJ2-5, with TRBD1 identical over 8 bases. Germline loops: CDR1 SGHTA, CDR2 FQGNSA. The length of the CDR3 is 15 residues.

V usage is TRBV20-1 and J usage is TRBJ2-3, with D hard to call. The CDR3 has 14 amino acids. Trimming stripped 0 bases from V and 2 bases from J, with 9 bases between. Germline lookup yields CDR1 DFQATT and CDR2 SNEGSKA (reference sequence). The CDR3 nucleotides read TGCAGTGCTAGAGATGGTAAATACACAGATACGCAGTATTTT. Residues: CSARDGKYTDTQYF.

The chain uses TRBV2 and TRBJ2-2, with a weak D call TRBD2 (5 bases). V lost 6 bases and J 2 bases, leaving 10 bases between the germline ends. The CDR3 length is 14 residues. Germline assignment: CDR1 SNHLY and CDR2 FYNNEI. The CDR3 nucleotides are TGTGCCAGCAGAGGTCTAGCAAACACCGGGGAGCTGTTTTTT. Translation gives CASRGLANTGELFF. The variable domain in full, completed from reference TRBV2 and TRBJ2-2, reads EPEVTQTPSHQVTQMGQEVILRCVPISNHLYFYWYRQILGQKVEFLVSFYNNEISEKSEIFDDQFSVERPDGSNFTLKIRSTKLEDSAMYFCASRGLANTGELFFGEGSRLTVL.

The chain joins TRBV19 to TRBJ2-7; possible D gene TRBD1, 6 bases. Looked up from germline, CDR1 is LNHDA and CDR2 is SQIVND (reference sequence). This CDR3 has 14 amino acids. Trimming took off 5 bases at V and 5 bases at J, with 16 bases between the two ends. The CDR3 nucleotides are TGTGCCAGTAGTCCGGTGGCAGGGGTACACGAGCAGTACTTC. It encodes CASSPVAGVHEQYF.

The chain combines TRBV20-1 with TRBJ1-3; possibly TRBD1 for D (6 bases). Germline V CDR1 and CDR2: DFQATT, SNEGSKA (reference sequence). Trimming removed 5 bases at V and 1 base at J, with 9 bases between. The CDR3 has 13 amino acids. CDR3 sequence: CSAGTQSGNTIYF. The CDR3 bases are TGCAGTGCTGGGACACAGTCTGGAAACACCATATATTTT.

This clonotype was observed many times. The gene calls are TRBV7-9 and TRBJ1-6, with D maybe TRBD1 (6 bases). The CDR3 consists of 14 residues. Germline assignment: CDR1 SEHNR and CDR2 FQNEAQ (reference sequence). V was pared by 7 bases and J by 7 bases, with 14 bases between. The CDR3 spells CASNSQGGNSPLHF. CDR3 bases: TGTGCCAGCAACTCACAGGGCGGCAATTCACCCCTCCACTTT. Filled out from reference TRBV7-9 and TRBJ1-6, the complete variable domain reads DTGVSQNPRHKITKRGQNVTFRCDPISEHNRLYWYRQTLGQGPEFLTYFQNEAQLEKSRLLSDRFSAERPKGSFSTLEIQRTEQGDSAMYLCASNSQGGNSPLHFGNGTRLTVT.

The V call is TRBV27, the J call TRBJ1-1; D might be TRBD1 (5 bases). The V and J ends lost 2 bases and 0 bases respectively, with 13 bases between them. Germline values: CDR1 MNHEY, CDR2 SMNVEV (reference sequence). This CDR3 spans 16 amino acids. The CDR3: CASSLRSGPLNTEAFF. As DNA, the CDR3 is TGTGCCAGCAGTTTAAGGTCGGGACCGCTGAACACTGAAGCTTTCTTT.

This clonotype was seen only once. A read error is possible here, since a much larger clone lies one base away. This CDR3 is missing its conserved last phenylalanine or tryptophan, likely due to a read error. This chain links TRBV6-5 with TRBJ2-7; D might be TRBD2 (6 bases). The length of the CDR3 is 14 residues. V was trimmed by 2 bases and J by 5 bases, leaving 13 bases between them. Germline loops: CDR1 MNHEY, CDR2 SVGAGI. In DNA, the CDR3 is TGTGCCAGCAGTTACCTATACGGAGGGAACGAGCAGTACCTC. Protein: CASSYLYGGNEQYL.

The rearrangement joins TRBV7-9 to TRBJ2-7, with D perhaps matching TRBD1 or TRBD2 (6 bases each). The germline V gene encodes CDR1 SEHNR and CDR2 FQNEAQ (reference sequence). The CDR3 has 14 amino acids. V dropped 2 bases and J dropped 4 bases, with 12 bases sitting between them. In DNA form, the CDR3 reads TGTGCCAGCAGCTTAAAGGGGGGTCCTTACGAGCAGTACTTC. Residues: CASSLKGGPYEQYF.

V usage is TRBV24-1 and J usage is TRBJ1-1, with D possibly TRBD1 on 5 matching bases. The CDR3 spans 12 residues. The germline V gene encodes CDR1 KGHDR and CDR2 SFDVKD. V gave up 4 bases and J gave up 6 bases, with 8 bases separating them. DNA of the CDR3: TGTGCCACCAGTGAGCCAGGGTCTGAAGCTTTCTTT. This gives the protein CATSEPGSEAFF.

The chain recombines TRBV24-1 with TRBJ1-2, with 7 positions matching TRBD1. In germline, CDR1 is KGHDR, CDR2 SFDVKD. After removal of 0 bases from V and 4 bases from J, the junction contained 7 bases not matched to a gene. The CDR3 totals 16 residues. The CDR3 protein is CATSDLGQGGPYGYTF. The CDR3 coding sequence is TGTGCCACCAGTGATTTGGGCCAGGGGGGTCCCTATGGCTACACCTTC.